The 23 T cell receptor beta chains below were found in one sample sequenced in a study of Graves' ophthalmopathy and Graves' hyperthyroidism. RNA transcripts provided the template for amplifying TCR beta CDR3 regions. First-round RT-PCR with HTBI primers preceded a second-round multiplex PCR. TCRdb itself ran the multiplex PCR reads through MiXCR, one entry per CDR3 protein. The sample shows some 390,000 distinct CDR3 sequences, about 16% of them seen only once. Sample: peripheral blood. The receptors were gathered from a woman younger than 30 with Graves' ophthalmopathy.

This clonotype has ten or more counts. The rearrangement joins TRBV7-2 to TRBJ2-7, with D unresolved. The CDR3 runs to 14 residues. V dropped 1 base and J dropped 2 bases, with 9 bases sitting between them. From germline, CDR1 is SGHTA and CDR2 FQGNSA. CDR3 coding DNA: TGTGCCAGCAGCTTAGAGCCGTTAACCTACGAGCAGTACTTC. It specifies CASSLEPLTYEQYF.

This clonotype has a handful of counts. V and J are TRBV7-8 and TRBJ2-2; 11 nucleotides agree with TRBD2. From germline, CDR1 is SGHVS and CDR2 FQNEAQ. The length of the CDR3 is 17 residues. V was pared by 5 bases and J by 2 bases, with 7 bases of the junction left unmatched. The CDR3 loop is CASSPGGTSGNTGELFF. Written as DNA, the CDR3 is TGTGCCAGCAGCCCAGGGGGGACTAGCGGAAACACCGGGGAGCTGTTTTTT.

The V call is TRBV13, the J call TRBJ2-5, with a weak D call TRBD2 (5 bases). The DNA end is a closer match to TRBJ2-4, so the J assignment may be wrong. The CDR3 has 14 residues. Germline CDR1 PRHDT, CDR2 FYEKMQ (reference sequence). The CDR3 sequence is CASRQSGVKNIQYF. The CDR3 DNA is TGTGCCAGCAGACAAAGCGGAGTTAAAAACATTCAGTACTTC.

This clonotype was picked up a small number of times. The chain links TRBV6-1 to TRBJ1-1, with D uncertain. The CDR3 is made up of 14 amino acids. Deletions cut 2 bases from V and 3 bases from J, with 10 bases between. The germline gives CDR1 MNHNS, CDR2 SASEGT. The CDR3 region has the DNA TGTGCCAGCAGTGAACGGGGAGGATACACTGAAGCTTTCTTT. This encodes CASSERGGYTEAFF.

In this sample, this clonotype turned up many times. This chain links TRBV6-1 with TRBJ1-2; D possibly corresponds to TRBD1 (6 bases). The CDR3 covers 14 residues. Trimming stripped 6 bases from V and 0 bases from J, with 11 bases between. Germline values: CDR1 MNHNS, CDR2 SASEGT. This chain's CDR3 is CASSDRRTNYGYTF. CDR3 DNA: TGTGCCAGCAGCGACAGGCGAACTAACTATGGCTACACCTTC.

This clonotype came up many times. V and J are TRBV6-1 and TRBJ1-5; D perhaps matches TRBD1 (5 bases). Germline values: CDR1 MNHNS, CDR2 SASEGT. CDR3 length: 15 residues. The V end lost 6 bases, the J end lost 7 bases, and 19 bases lay between the germline ends. This CDR3 reads CASSGSGGVGQPQHF. CDR3 in DNA: TGTGCCAGCAGCGGCAGCGGGGGGGTCGGGCAGCCCCAGCATTTT.

This clonotype was detected only once. The gene calls are TRBV28 and TRBJ2-5; the D gene is possibly TRBD2 (5 bases). This CDR3 has 17 amino acids. V lost 2 bases, J lost 1 base, and 17 bases lay in between. The germline gives CDR1 MDHEN, CDR2 SYDVKM. This chain's CDR3 is CASSLTSGGSLQETQYF. In nucleotides, the CDR3 is TGTGCCAGCAGTTTAACTTCCGGTGGGAGCCTCCAAGAGACCCAGTACTTC.

This clonotype was seen repeatedly, ten times or more. CDR3 nucleotides: TGCGCCAGCACGGAGGGGATCTCTGGAAACACCATATATTTT. Its translation is CASTEGISGNTIYF. The rearrangement uses TRBV5-1 and TRBJ1-3, with D perhaps TRBD1 (5 bases). The germline CDR1 and CDR2 sequences are SGHRS and YFSETQ. The CDR3 has 14 residues. The V and J ends lost 6 bases and 0 bases respectively, with 10 bases between them.

The rearrangement uses TRBV7-2 and TRBJ2-2, with 10 bases identical to TRBD1. J was trimmed by 6 bases and V by 5 bases; bases with no gene match: 3. Per the germline V gene, CDR1 is SGHTA and CDR2 is FQGNSA. There are 14 residues in the CDR3. CDR3 DNA sequence: TGTGCCAGCAGCGAGGGACAGGGGTCCGGGGAGCTGTTTTTT. Translation gives CASSEGQGSGELFF.

This clonotype was recorded at least ten times. J is TRBJ1-1 and V is TRBV6-2 or TRBV6-3; the D is unclear. The V gene's germline CDR1 is MNHEY and CDR2 SVGEGT. Trimming pared 7 bases from V and 0 bases from J, leaving 12 bases between. The CDR3 consists of 14 residues. The CDR3 loop is CASTPGRLNTEAFF. CDR3 in DNA: TGTGCCAGCACCCCGGGGAGACTGAACACTGAAGCTTTCTTT.

This clonotype was observed many times. The chain carries TRBV9 and TRBJ1-2; TRBD1 might be the D (5 bases). The CDR3 loop spans 13 amino acids. Germline V gene lookup returns CDR1 SGDLS and CDR2 YYNGEE. V lost 3 bases, J lost 4 bases, and 10 bases lay in between. The CDR3 here is CASSADSSYGYTF. The CDR3 region has the DNA TGTGCCAGCAGCGCTGACAGTTCCTATGGCTACACCTTC.

J is TRBJ2-7 and V is TRBV13, with 10 bases fitting TRBD2. The junction had 17 bases not matched to a gene; V was cut back by 3 bases and J by 0 bases. Germline values: CDR1 PRHDT, CDR2 FYEKMQ (reference sequence). This CDR3 contains 20 residues. The CDR3 protein is CASSFVPGAGGPGSSYEQYF. CDR3 sequence (DNA): TGTGCCAGCAGCTTCGTCCCGGGAGCGGGAGGGCCAGGGAGCTCCTACGAGCAGTACTTC.

Remarks on this clonotype: A much larger clone lies one base from this, so it may be a read error. The chain couples TRBV25-1 to TRBJ2-7, with D possibly TRBD1 on 6 matching bases. V gave up 7 bases and J gave up 1 base, with 11 bases separating them. Germline CDR1 reads MGHDK; CDR2 reads SYGVNS. The CDR3 has 13 amino acids. CDR3 amino acids: CASIAGASYEQYF. The CDR3 DNA reads TGTGCCAGCATTGCAGGGGCGTCCTACGAGCAGTACTTC.

This clonotype was seen ten or more times. Here the CDR3 omits its conserved ending phenylalanine or tryptophan, so a read error is the likely source. The limits of the CDR3 on the DNA are not certain, so only TCRdb's listed CDR3 is given. The genes are TRBV19 and TRBJ1-1. The CDR3 spans 11 amino acids, including both terminal residues. CDR1 is LNHDA, CDR2 SQIVND, per germline (reference sequence). CDR3 protein: CASSIEGQPRK.

At least ten counts were recorded for this clonotype. The gene calls are TRBV27 and TRBJ2-7, with D possibly TRBD1 on 6 matching bases. Germline values: CDR1 MNHEY, CDR2 SMNVEV (reference sequence). The CDR3 is 17 residues long. V dropped 4 bases and J dropped 7 bases, with 26 bases sitting between them. The CDR3: CASSSYGGVAALREQYF. CDR3 nucleotide sequence: TGTGCCAGCAGTTCATATGGGGGCGTAGCTGCCCTACGTGAGCAGTACTTC.

In this sample, this clonotype turned up many times. The rearrangement links TRBV7-3 to TRBJ2-2, with D tentatively TRBD2 (5 bases). V lost 5 bases to trimming and J lost 3 bases, with 19 bases between them. CDR1 is SGHTA and CDR2 is FQGTGA in the germline V gene. The CDR3 has 17 amino acids. This CDR3 reads CASSRGPSRGHTGELFF. Here the CDR3 DNA reads TGTGCCAGCAGCCGCGGCCCATCACGGGGTCACACCGGGGAGCTGTTTTTT.

This clonotype appeared many times. One junction end disagrees with the germline gene, perhaps due to a read error. This chain joins TRBV24-1 and TRBJ2-7; D possibly corresponds to TRBD1 (5 bases). Germline V gives CDR1 KGHDR, CDR2 SFDVKD. This CDR3 has 14 amino acids. This CDR3 reads CAASDSTVPYEQYF. CDR3 nucleotides: TGTGCCGCCAGTGATTCGACAGTCCCCTACGAGCAGTACTTC.

This clonotype has a count of ten or more. The chain recombines TRBV27 with TRBJ1-5; unclear D gene. Trimming shortened V by 3 bases and J by 5 bases, and 8 bases separated the two germline ends. Germline V gene sequence: CDR1 MNHEY, CDR2 SMNVEV (reference sequence). The CDR3 sequence is 13 residues long. The CDR3 is CASSFKVYQPQHF. For the CDR3, the DNA is TGTGCCAGCAGTTTTAAGGTCTATCAGCCCCAGCATTTT.

This clonotype appeared many times. This rearrangement joins TRBV4-3 to TRBJ2-7; D is unresolved. The CDR3 length is 15 residues. Trimming stripped 0 bases from V and 3 bases from J, with 12 bases between. Germline lookup yields CDR1 LGHNA and CDR2 YSLEER. The CDR3, as DNA: TGCGCCAGCAGCCAAGATCTGGGCGGTAGCTACGAGCAGTACTTC. This gives the protein CASSQDLGGSYEQYF.

The sample holds many counts of this clonotype. This chain uses TRBV5-1 with TRBJ2-7; perhaps TRBD2 as D (5 bases). CDR1 is SGHRS and CDR2 is YFSETQ in the germline V gene. This CDR3 is 14 amino acids long. The V end lost 1 base, the J end lost 5 bases, and 13 bases lay between the germline ends. CDR3 in amino acids: CASSLLASPNEQYF. In DNA form, the CDR3 reads TGCGCCAGCAGCTTGTTGGCTAGCCCGAACGAGCAGTACTTC.

Comments on this clonotype: A read error may account for a junction end that differs from germline. The V gene is TRBV20-1, the J gene TRBJ1-1; D ambiguous. The CDR3 consists of 14 residues. From germline, CDR1 is DFQATT and CDR2 SNEGSKA (reference sequence). The CDR3 loop reads CSARGPVMNTEAFF. The DNA of the CDR3 is TGCAGTGCCAGAGGCCCAGTCATGAACACTGAAGCTTTCTTT.

This clonotype was recorded at least ten times. This chain joins TRBV6-2 or TRBV6-3 and TRBJ2-7; possibly TRBD1 for D (5 bases). This CDR3 contains 19 residues. The germline V gene encodes CDR1 MNHEY and CDR2 SVGEGT. V was clipped by 5 bases and J by 5 bases, with 31 bases between them. CDR3 sequence: CASSPRPGSGRPRAHEQYF. The CDR3 DNA follows: TGTGCCAGCAGTCCCCGTCCTGGGTCAGGGCGACCTCGGGCCCACGAGCAGTACTTC.

This chain joins TRBV28 and TRBJ2-7; the match to TRBD1 covers 9 bases. The CDR3 is 15 residues long. The V gene end was trimmed by 6 bases and the J gene end by 0 bases; junction bases not matched to a gene: 6. CDR1 is MDHEN and CDR2 is SYDVKM in the germline V gene. CDR3 coding DNA: TGTGCCAGCAGGGGCGGGACAGGGAGCTCCTACGAGCAGTACTTC. It is translated as CASRGGTGSSYEQYF.